Listed here are 14 T cell receptor beta chains from one sample, sequenced in a study of cytomegalovirus exposure and HLA in healthy donors. Libraries were prepared by immunoSEQ multiplex PCR; TCRdb keeps only in-frame clonotypes and omits some of them. The sample holds a few hundred thousand clones; around 86% are singletons and the top ten take about 0.8%. Sequences were obtained from PBMCs. All receptors come from a woman between 18 and 30 years old in good health and CMV-seronegative.

The sample holds one count of this clone. The genes are TRBV28 and TRBJ1-2; D unclear. Germline assignment: CDR1 MDHEN and CDR2 SYDVKM. This CDR3 is built from 14 residues. The V end lost 6 bases, the J end lost 0 bases, and 11 bases lay between the germline ends. In DNA, the CDR3 is TGTGCCAGCAGCTCAGTCCCTTCTAACTATGGCTACACCTTC. This encodes CASSSVPSNYGYTF.

The V and J genes are TRBV28 and TRBJ2-7, with 10 bases aligning to TRBD2. This CDR3 is built from 18 residues. Germline V gene sequence: CDR1 MDHEN, CDR2 SYDVKM. V was pared by 5 bases and J by 5 bases, with 18 bases of the junction left unmatched. CDR3: CASSPQPGTSVGYHEQYF. The CDR3 DNA is TGTGCCAGCAGTCCTCAACCCGGGACTAGCGTCGGATACCACGAGCAGTACTTC.

This clone is a singleton in its sample. This chain links TRBV28 with TRBJ2-1; 12 positions agree with TRBD2. With V trimmed by 7 bases and J by 6 bases, 7 bases remained unmatched. Germline V gives CDR1 MDHEN, CDR2 SYDVKM. This CDR3 has 15 residues. CDR3 sequence reads: CASTSATSGGNEQFF. The DNA for the CDR3 is TGTGCCAGCACGTCCGCGACTAGCGGGGGCAATGAGCAGTTCTTC.

The CDR3 sequence is CASSQDSSGLADTQYF. The CDR3 region has the DNA TGCGCCAGCAGCCAAGATAGTTCAGGTTTGGCAGATACGCAGTATTTT. The chain has TRBV4-3 and TRBJ2-3; D unclear. This CDR3 is 16 amino acids long. Per the germline V gene, CDR1 is LGHNA and CDR2 is YSLEER. Trimming cost V 0 bases and J 4 bases, with 14 bases left between them.

Only a few counts were recorded for this clone. The chain carries TRBV2 and TRBJ2-2, with 10 bases aligning to TRBD1. This CDR3 region has 15 residues. After removal of 4 bases from V and 1 base from J, the junction contained 0 bases not matched to a gene. Germline V gene sequence: CDR1 SNHLY, CDR2 FYNNEI. Written as DNA, the CDR3 is TGTGCCAGCAGTGGGACAGGGGGGAACACCGGGGAGCTGTTTTTT. Translating it yields CASSGTGGNTGELFF.

The chain couples TRBV18 to TRBJ2-1; 14 bases line up with TRBD2. CDR3 length: 16 amino acids. CDR1 is KGHSH, CDR2 LQKENI, per germline. Trimming took 1 base from V and 8 from J; bases not matched to a gene: 4. The CDR3 DNA reads TGTGCCAGCTCACCACAAGGGACTAGCGGGAGAGATGAGCAGTTCTTC. Its translation is CASSPQGTSGRDEQFF.

This chain connects TRBV20-1 to TRBJ2-1, with unresolved D. This CDR3 is built from 10 residues. Germline CDR1 is DFQATT and CDR2 is SNEGSKA (reference sequence). Trimming pared 6 bases from V and 3 bases from J, leaving 3 bases between. The CDR3 protein is CSAYYNEQFF. The CDR3 DNA follows: TGCAGTGCATACTACAATGAGCAGTTCTTC.

The rearrangement joins TRBV9 to TRBJ2-7; no reliable D call. Trimming took 4 bases from V and 0 from J, leaving 8 bases between them. Germline CDR1 reads SGDLS; CDR2 reads YYNGEE. CDR3 length: 13 residues. Here the CDR3 reads CASSPTSSYEQYF. DNA of the CDR3: TGTGCCAGCAGCCCAACCAGCTCCTACGAGCAGTACTTC.

The table lists this clone with a count of one. The J gene is TRBJ2-7, the V gene TRBV28; D perhaps matches TRBD1 (5 bases). The CDR3 consists of 13 residues. CDR1 MDHEN and CDR2 SYDVKM come from the germline V gene. V lost 7 bases to trimming and J lost 4 bases, with 14 bases between them. CDR3 nucleotide sequence: TGTGCCAGCAAAACCCAGGGTCTGTACGAGCAGTACTTC. This sequence encodes CASKTQGLYEQYF.

On this clone itself: The same CDR3 can be traced to other DNA sequences in this sample. The chain employs TRBV15 and TRBJ1-3; D gene ambiguous. The V gene's germline CDR1 is LNHNV and CDR2 YYDKDF (reference sequence). V was trimmed by 0 bases and J by 2 bases, leaving 5 bases between them. CDR3 length equals 14 residues. The CDR3 region has the DNA TGTGCCACCAGCAGAGACAGAACTGGAAACACCATATATTTT. Amino acid sequence: CATSRDRTGNTIYF.

V and J are TRBV6-1 and TRBJ2-3; 8 nucleotides line up with TRBD2. The CDR3 covers 17 residues. Trimming cost V 4 bases and J 0 bases; bases outside gene matches: 9. Per germline, CDR1 MNHNS and CDR2 SASEGT. The CDR3 DNA sequence: TGTGCCAGCAGTGTATTCACTAGCGGAATTAGCACAGATACGCAGTATTTT. As protein: CASSVFTSGISTDTQYF.

V is TRBV25-1 and J is TRBJ1-1; 7 bases fit TRBD1. The CDR3 is made up of 14 amino acids. V lost 6 bases and J lost 3; bases outside the gene matches: 7. Germline CDR1 reads MGHDK; CDR2 reads SYGVNS. The DNA of the CDR3 is TGTGCCAGCAGGGAACAGGGGTCGTACACTGAAGCTTTCTTT. It encodes CASREQGSYTEAFF. The full variable domain, completed using reference TRBV25-1 and TRBJ1-1, is EADIYQTPRYLVIGTGKKITLECSQTMGHDKMYWYQQDPGMELHLIHYSYGVNSTEKGDLSSESTVSRIRTEHFPLTLESARPSHTSQYLCASREQGSYTEAFFGQGTRLTVV.

The chain joins TRBV11-2 to TRBJ2-5; perhaps TRBD2 as D (5 bases). Germline loops: CDR1 SGHAT, CDR2 FQNNGV. Trimming shortened V by 4 bases and J by 9 bases, and 18 bases separated the two germline ends. The CDR3 is 14 residues long. The CDR3: CASSSPPHEEAQYF. The CDR3 DNA is TGTGCCAGCAGCTCCCCCCCACACGAGGAGGCCCAGTACTTC.

The chain couples TRBV7-9 to TRBJ2-7; D not certain. V lost 1 base, J lost 7 bases, and 8 bases lay in between. Germline CDR1 is SEHNR and CDR2 is FQNEAQ (reference sequence). The CDR3 contains 12 residues. CDR3 DNA: TGTGCCAGCAGCTTAGGCGTGCGGGAGCAGTACTTC. Translated: CASSLGVREQYF.